The 10 T cell receptor beta chains presented below share a single source sample, sequenced in a study of ipilimumab plus nivolumab after autologous stem cell transplantation. Here immunoSEQ multiplex PCR was the method, and the copy in TCRdb shows in-frame clones only, minus some. The data show some 9,800 clones, roughly three quarters seen once. Here the sequenced sample was PBMCs, taken in a trial of ipilimumab plus nivolumab as post-transplant consolidation. The receptor set was obtained from a female donor with multiple myeloma.

The rearrangement links TRBV10-3 to TRBJ1-5; 8 positions match TRBD1. The CDR3 consists of 16 residues. The germline CDR1 and CDR2 sequences are ENHRY and SYGVKD. J gave up 9 bases and V 0 bases, and 10 bases lay outside the gene matches. The CDR3 bases are TGTGCCATCAGTGAGTCGACAGGGGAAGGGTCAGGGCCCCAGCATTTT. Translated, it gives CAISESTGEGSGPQHF.

A remark on this clone: The missing conserved phenylalanine or tryptophan at the end of this CDR3 makes a read error likely. The chain has TRBV27 and TRBJ1-2; D gene ambiguous. The CDR3 is 16 residues long. Trimming shortened V by 5 bases and J by 1 base, and 17 bases separated the two germline ends. The germline gives CDR1 MNHEY, CDR2 SMNVEV (reference sequence). The CDR3 region has the DNA TGTGCCAGCAGTCCTAACTACCCGGCGGATAACTATGGCTACACCCTC. It is translated as CASSPNYPADNYGYTL.

V and J are TRBV27 and TRBJ2-2, with D perhaps TRBD1 (6 bases). Trimming cost V 6 bases and J 2 bases, with 13 bases left between them. From germline, CDR1 is MNHEY and CDR2 SMNVEV (reference sequence). CDR3 length: 15 residues. The DNA of the CDR3 is TGTGCCAGCAGCTCCTACAGGGAAAACACCGGGGAGCTGTTTTTT. Its protein product is CASSSYRENTGELFF.

The chain has TRBV10-3 and TRBJ2-3, with 10 bases aligning to TRBD1. Germline CDR1 reads ENHRY; CDR2 reads SYGVKD. The junction had 6 bases not matched to a gene; V was cut back by 6 bases and J by 3 bases. The CDR3 length is 15 residues. As DNA, the CDR3 is TGTGCCATCAGCGAATCGGACAGGGGGACAGATACGCAGTATTTT. Protein: CAISESDRGTDTQYF.

V and J are TRBV9 and TRBJ2-7, with 10 nucleotides matching TRBD1. CDR3 size: 18 residues. V lost 0 bases and J lost 5; bases outside the gene matches: 14. Germline lookup yields CDR1 SGDLS and CDR2 YYNGEE. CDR3: CASSVGWTGGVTGHEQYF. The CDR3 DNA is TGTGCCAGCAGCGTAGGATGGACAGGGGGAGTGACTGGCCACGAGCAGTACTTC.

This clone was picked up one time. The chain carries TRBV15 and TRBJ2-5; tentatively, D is TRBD2 (5 bases). The germline V gene encodes CDR1 LNHNV and CDR2 YYDKDF (reference sequence). There are 16 residues in the CDR3. V lost 4 bases, J lost 6 bases, and 21 bases lay in between. This CDR3 reads CATSNGLGARPKTQYF. DNA for the CDR3: TGTGCCACCAGCAACGGTCTGGGAGCCCGGCCAAAGACCCAGTACTTC.

The genes are TRBV5-1 and TRBJ2-5, with a weak D call TRBD2 (7 bases). The ends were cut back, 7 bases at V and 5 bases at J, with 18 bases in the middle. Germline CDR1 SGHRS, CDR2 YFSETQ. The CDR3 is made up of 14 amino acids. CDR3 bases: TGCGCCAGCCTCTTGGCACCGGGGGGCGAGACCCAGTACTTC. It translates to CASLLAPGGETQYF.

J is TRBJ2-1 and V is TRBV4-2; 8 positions match TRBD2. The CDR3 totals 17 residues. Trimming took 0 bases from V and 0 from J; bases not matched to a gene: 4. Germline CDR1 LGHNA, CDR2 YNFKEQ. CDR3 sequence: CASSQDPTSGSYNEQFF. The CDR3 coding sequence is TGTGCCAGCAGCCAAGATCCCACTAGCGGCTCCTACAATGAGCAGTTCTTC.

The J gene is TRBJ1-2, the V gene TRBV28; D possibly corresponds to TRBD1 (5 bases). Germline V lookup: CDR1 MDHEN, CDR2 SYDVKM. This CDR3 has 13 amino acids. The V gene lost 3 bases and the J gene lost 2 bases, with 7 bases spanning the gap. CDR3 coding DNA: TGTGCCAGCAGTTTTGACAGAAACTATGGCTACACCTTC. Its protein product is CASSFDRNYGYTF.

The chain links TRBV6-6 to TRBJ2-5, with 9 bases matching TRBD1. Germline CDR1 and CDR2: MNHNY and SVGAGI (reference sequence). The J segment lost 5 bases and the V segment lost 2 bases, leaving 3 bases of the junction unmatched. This CDR3 region has 14 residues. In DNA, the CDR3 is TGTGCCAGCAGTTACCTCGGACAGGGGGAGACCCAGTACTTC. It yields the protein CASSYLGQGETQYF.